A single sample gave rise to the 2 T cell receptor beta chains below, sequenced in a study of CD8 T cells in ankylosing spondylitis. Points from the study as a whole: Seven to nine highly homologous variants formed a TCR beta motif that appeared characteristic of ankylosing spondylitis blood.

Their specific antigens are unknown. TCRdb reprocessed the 5' RACE reads with MiXCR, giving one entry per CDR3 protein. The repertoire consists of approximately 540,000 distinct CDR3 sequences, with more than 9.5% occurring once and the leading ten covering 6.8%. Sequenced sample: blood, either unsorted or a sorted T cell fraction (not recorded which). These receptor sequences come from a male donor with ankylosing spondylitis.

The chain links TRBV4-1 to TRBJ2-1; 11 nucleotides agree with TRBD2. The CDR3 extends over 15 amino acids. Germline CDR1 is MGHRA and CDR2 is YSYEKL. V shed 7 bases and J 4 bases; nucleotides not matched to a gene: 6. CDR3 residues: CASNLGLADYNEQFF. The CDR3 coding sequence is TGCGCCAGCAACCTGGGACTAGCGGATTACAATGAGCAGTTCTTC.

This clonotype was counted only a few times. V and J are TRBV3-1 and TRBJ1-4; tentative D call: TRBD1 (5 bases). Germline V gene sequence: CDR1 LGHDT, CDR2 YNNKEL (reference sequence). The CDR3 has 16 residues. With 4 bases removed from V and 4 bases from J, the gap between germline ends came to 16 bases. This CDR3 reads CASSPWDLTRNEKLFF. The CDR3 DNA reads as TGTGCCAGCAGCCCCTGGGACCTAACTCGTAATGAAAAACTGTTTTTT.